This TCR beta chain was recovered during a study of blood T cell repertoires in COVID-19. Study-wide context: T cells, B-cell-depleted T cells, or PBMCs provided the cDNA or gDNA that served as material.

Recruits, aged roughly 18 to 95 years, lived in 24 US areas. Before being deemed recovered, Cohort 3 donors had two negative PCRs, clearance, or symptom resolution. This table comes from immunoSEQ multiplex PCR, and its TCRdb copy is limited to in-frame clones, with some not included. This sample has some 200,000 clones, with 80% to 85% found just once. Sequenced: PBMCs or T cells enriched from blood (not recorded which). The clonotype comes from a man between 35 and 55 years old who had recovered from COVID-19.

The CDR3 reads CASRDPGPGLKPQHF. The CDR3 nucleotides are TGTGCCAGTAGAGACCCAGGACCGGGGTTAAAGCCCCAGCATTTT. The chain links TRBV19 to TRBJ1-5; the D is unclear. CDR1 and CDR2 from the germline V gene are LNHDA and SQIVND (reference sequence). This CDR3 has 15 amino acids. V shed 6 bases and J shed 8 bases, with 20 bases lying between them.